This is a list of T cell receptor beta chains from one sample in a study of shared clonotypes between healthy human individuals. TCRdb keeps only in-frame clones here, not all; method: immunoSEQ multiplex PCR. The sample lists roughly 1,600,000 clones, around 98.5% occurring once. The sample was naive CD4+ T cells sorted from blood. These receptors came from a man under 40 in good health. Both conserved end residues are trimmed from each CDR3. The size entry is marked missing in some rows and otherwise reads once, few, many or a size class.

size,V,J,CDR3
.,TRBV4-1,TRBJ2-1,ASSQPRESGEQF
.,TRBV5-1,TRBJ2-3,ASSPGQGTDTQY
.,TRBV14,TRBJ2-1,ASSQETGAYNEQF
.,TRBV6-5,TRBJ2-1,ASRYSISSYNEQF
.,TRBV5-1,TRBJ2-3,ASSVPQRTDTQY
.,TRBV7-9,TRBJ1-1,ASSPHPGARSTEAF
.,TRBV7-3,TRBJ2-5,ASSFTGSGGETQY
.,TRBV5-1,TRBJ2-3,ASSPGLAGDTQY
.,TRBV6-6,TRBJ1-4,ASSYQGRDYGEKLF
.,TRBV10-2,TRBJ2-3,ASFAEGTTDSTDTQY
.,TRBV28,TRBJ2-7,ATTRTRLAGGHEQY
.,TRBV27,TRBJ2-6,ASSLSPTAWTNVLT
.,TRBV19,TRBJ2-7,ASSIRVRGYEQY
.,TRBV7-9,TRBJ2-1,ASSLGLAGGISSYNEQF
.,TRBV5-4,TRBJ2-1,ASHGRSGSATGDEQF
.,TRBV6-6,TRBJ1-1,ASTGNTEAF
once,TRBV2,TRBJ1-1,APREGIRGNTEAF
.,TRBV28,TRBJ2-1,ASSSLNEQF
once,TRBV11-2,TRBJ2-1,ASSLTREQF
.,TRBV5-1,TRBJ2-1,ASSRGLTSYNEQF
.,TRBV30,TRBJ2-5,ARQRGLGETQY
.,TRBV5-1,TRBJ2-7,ASSPQGTGEQY
.,TRBV5-1,TRBJ2-2,ASSLGGRTSSTGELF
.,TRBV7-2,TRBJ2-1,ASGEVRGSYNEQF
.,TRBV6-5,TRBJ2-5,ASSYSGRRQETQY
.,TRBV18,TRBJ1-5,ASSPTFTGAGDQPQH
.,TRBV11-2,TRBJ2-2,ASSLVRTGTGELF
.,TRBV16,TRBJ2-7,ASSREVALVYEQY
.,TRBV6-1,TRBJ1-5,ASSEGRGSNQPQH
few,TRBV29-1,TRBJ2-2,SVPGLGSGTGELF
.,TRBV27,TRBJ2-1,ASIPMGQGIHEQF
.,TRBV11-2,TRBJ1-1,ASSRPTSTEAF
.,TRBV10-2,TRBJ2-7,ASSLSGSGSYEQY
.,TRBV4-1,TRBJ2-7,ASSQATSLGHEQY
.,TRBV7-3,TRBJ2-5,ASSFQGGETQY
.,TRBV29-1,TRBJ2-7,SVAGTGGTDEQY
once,TRBV5-1,TRBJ2-5,ASRSGRGRETQY
.,TRBV5-1,TRBJ1-1,ASSRQGGTLNTEAF
.,TRBV18,TRBJ1-1,ASSPKGGNTEAF
.,TRBV18,TRBJ2-4,ASSPRTGPDIQY
.,TRBV13,TRBJ1-1,ASSPDGRLNTF
.,TRBV18,TRBJ1-4,ASSPRDRGEKLF
.,TRBV11-2,TRBJ2-3,ASSSRTGVVGTDTQY
.,TRBV28,TRBJ1-1,ASSFGGNTEAF
.,TRBV10-1,TRBJ2-7,ASRKTAGVWYEQY
.,TRBV18,TRBJ2-7,ASSPTGAGLAVTYEQY
.,TRBV9,TRBJ1-1,ASSPNRGFRTEAF
once,TRBV28,TRBJ2-2,ASTFRVAFPGELF
.,TRBV9,TRBJ1-5,ASSPQGNNQPQH
.,TRBV7-9,TRBJ2-7,ASSHRDRDYEQY
.,TRBV5-1,TRBJ2-7,ASSLKPGQGYEQY
once,TRBV9,TRBJ1-3,ASSEGQGRSGNTIY
.,TRBV7-2,TRBJ2-1,ASSLGKLGHSYNEQF
.,TRBV2,TRBJ2-1,ASRRRLGVQF
.,TRBV28,TRBJ2-7,AVGRNYEQY
.,TRBV18,TRBJ2-1,ASSPNSGRLLEQF
.,TRBV7-9,TRBJ2-1,ASRPGTNEQF
.,TRBV18,TRBJ1-1,ASSPEGITEAF
.,TRBV6-5,TRBJ2-7,ASSRTASSYEQY